This TCR beta chain emerged from a study of CD8 T cells in Susac syndrome. Notes on the study in general: The study recognized that its TCR sequencing and HLA analysis covered a relatively small number of individuals.

CD8+ and CD4+ T cells from blood underwent TCR beta sequencing, which was carried out in a high-throughput format. FACS enriched CD8+ TEMRA cells, while bulk CD8+ and CD4+ were negatively isolated. RNA in amounts of about 0.45 to 1 ug was reverse transcribed with random hexamers. Amplification of TCR beta CDR3 across 54 Vbeta and 13 Jbeta was performed with immunoSEQ multiplex PCR. TCRdb reprocessed the immunoSEQ multiplex PCR reads with MiXCR, giving one entry per CDR3 protein. The sample yields 150,000 to 200,000 distinct CDR3 sequences, 94% seen once. The CDR3 contains 14 residues. Germline values: CDR1 MNHEY, CDR2 SMNVEV (reference sequence). The V and J ends lost 0 bases and 6 bases respectively, with 12 bases between them. In its sample, this clonotype was seen once. Its antigen is currently unknown.

Sample: CD4+ T cells from PBMCs. This TCR derives from a human donor with multiple sclerosis. V gene TRBV27 combines with J gene TRBJ2-7, with D hard to call. DNA of the CDR3: TGTGCCAGCAGTTTATCGGTCGTTGGAGTCGAGCAGTACTTC. Translated, it gives CASSLSVVGVEQYF.